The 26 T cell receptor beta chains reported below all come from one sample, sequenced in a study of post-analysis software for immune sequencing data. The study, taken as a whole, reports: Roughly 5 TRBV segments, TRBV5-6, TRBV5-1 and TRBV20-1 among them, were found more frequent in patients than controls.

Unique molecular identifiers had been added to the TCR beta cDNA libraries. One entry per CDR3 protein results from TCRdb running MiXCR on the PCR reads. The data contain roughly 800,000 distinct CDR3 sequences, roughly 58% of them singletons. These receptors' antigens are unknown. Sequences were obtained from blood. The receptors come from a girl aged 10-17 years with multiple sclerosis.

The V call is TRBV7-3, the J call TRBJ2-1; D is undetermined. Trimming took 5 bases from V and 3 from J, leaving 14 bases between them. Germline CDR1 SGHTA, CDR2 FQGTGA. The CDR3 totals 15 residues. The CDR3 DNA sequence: TGTGCCAGCAGCCGAGACGGATTGAACTACAATGAGCAGTTCTTC. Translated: CASSRDGLNYNEQFF.

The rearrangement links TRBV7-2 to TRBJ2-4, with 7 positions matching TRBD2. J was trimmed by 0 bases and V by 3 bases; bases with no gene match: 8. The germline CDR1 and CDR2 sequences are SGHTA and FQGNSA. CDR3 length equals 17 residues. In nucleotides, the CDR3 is TGTGCCAGCAGCTTCGCCTCGGGGGGATTAGCCAAAAACATTCAGTACTTC. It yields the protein CASSFASGGLAKNIQYF.

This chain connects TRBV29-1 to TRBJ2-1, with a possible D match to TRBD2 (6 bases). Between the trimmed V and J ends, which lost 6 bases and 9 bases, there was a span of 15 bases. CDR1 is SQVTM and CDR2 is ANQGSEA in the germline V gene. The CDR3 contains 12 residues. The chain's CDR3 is CSVRTGSAEQFF. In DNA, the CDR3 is TGCAGCGTACGGACCGGGAGCGCTGAGCAGTTCTTC.

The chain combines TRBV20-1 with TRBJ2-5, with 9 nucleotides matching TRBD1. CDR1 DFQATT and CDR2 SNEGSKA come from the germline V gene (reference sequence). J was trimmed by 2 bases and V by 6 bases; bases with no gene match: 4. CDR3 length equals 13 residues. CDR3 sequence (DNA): TGCAGTGCGCACAGGGGGCGTCAAGAGACCCAGTACTTC. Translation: CSAHRGRQETQYF.

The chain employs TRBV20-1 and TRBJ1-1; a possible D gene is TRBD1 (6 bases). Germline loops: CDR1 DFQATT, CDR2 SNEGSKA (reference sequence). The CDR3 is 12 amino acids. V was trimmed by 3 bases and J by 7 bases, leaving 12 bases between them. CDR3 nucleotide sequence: TGCAGTGCTAGTGGGGGACACCTTGAAGCTTTCTTT. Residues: CSASGGHLEAFF.

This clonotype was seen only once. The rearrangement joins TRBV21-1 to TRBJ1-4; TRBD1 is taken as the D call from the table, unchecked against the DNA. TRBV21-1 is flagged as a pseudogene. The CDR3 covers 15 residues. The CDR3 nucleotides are TGTGCCAGCAGCAAAAAGGCCGGGGCAGTAGAAAAACTGTTTTTT. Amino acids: CASSKKAGAVEKLFF.

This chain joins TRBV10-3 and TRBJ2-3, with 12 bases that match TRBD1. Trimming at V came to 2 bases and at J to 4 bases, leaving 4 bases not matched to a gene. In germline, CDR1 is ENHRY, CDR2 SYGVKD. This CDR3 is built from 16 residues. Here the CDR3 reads CAISEGTGGAADTQYF. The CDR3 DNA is TGTGCCATCAGTGAGGGGACAGGGGGCGCGGCAGATACGCAGTATTTT.

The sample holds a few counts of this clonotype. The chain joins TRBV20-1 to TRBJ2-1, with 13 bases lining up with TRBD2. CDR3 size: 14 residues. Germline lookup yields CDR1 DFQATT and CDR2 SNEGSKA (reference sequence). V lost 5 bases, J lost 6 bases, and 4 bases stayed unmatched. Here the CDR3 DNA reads TGCAGTGCTCCCGGACTAGCGGGAGTCAATGAGCAGTTCTTC. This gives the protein CSAPGLAGVNEQFF.

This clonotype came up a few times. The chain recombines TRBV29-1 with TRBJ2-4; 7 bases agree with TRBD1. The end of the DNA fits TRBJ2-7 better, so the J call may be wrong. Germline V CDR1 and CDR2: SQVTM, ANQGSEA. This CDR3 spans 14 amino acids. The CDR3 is CSVETGDRVLEQYF. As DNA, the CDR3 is TGCAGCGTTGAGACAGGTGACAGGGTGCTCGAGCAGTACTTC.

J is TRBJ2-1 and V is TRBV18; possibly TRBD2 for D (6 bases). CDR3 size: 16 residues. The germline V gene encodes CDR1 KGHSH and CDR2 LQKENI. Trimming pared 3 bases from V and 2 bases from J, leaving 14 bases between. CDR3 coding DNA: TGTGCCAGCTCACCGAAAAACGGGAGCCCCTACAATGAGCAGTTCTTC. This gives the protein CASSPKNGSPYNEQFF.

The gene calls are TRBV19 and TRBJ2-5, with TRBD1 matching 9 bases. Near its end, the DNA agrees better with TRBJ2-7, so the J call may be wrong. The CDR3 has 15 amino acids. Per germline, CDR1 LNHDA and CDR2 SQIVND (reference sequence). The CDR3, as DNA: TGTGCCAGTAGTCCCACTCGGACAGGGGTTGGCGAGCAGTACTTC. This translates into CASSPTRTGVGEQYF.

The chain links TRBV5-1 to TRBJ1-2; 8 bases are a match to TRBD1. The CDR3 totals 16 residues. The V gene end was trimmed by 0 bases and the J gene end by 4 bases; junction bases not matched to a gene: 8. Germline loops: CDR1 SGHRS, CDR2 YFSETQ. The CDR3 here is CASSLDQGASPYGYTF. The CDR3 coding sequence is TGCGCCAGCAGCTTGGATCAGGGGGCCTCCCCCTATGGCTACACCTTC.

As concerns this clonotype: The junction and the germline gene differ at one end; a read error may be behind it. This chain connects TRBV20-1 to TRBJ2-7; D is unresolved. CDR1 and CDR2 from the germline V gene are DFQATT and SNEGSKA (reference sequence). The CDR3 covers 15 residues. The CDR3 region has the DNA TGCGGTGCTAGAGACCCCCTTAGGGCTTCCTACAAGCAGTACTTC. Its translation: CGARDPLRASYKQYF.

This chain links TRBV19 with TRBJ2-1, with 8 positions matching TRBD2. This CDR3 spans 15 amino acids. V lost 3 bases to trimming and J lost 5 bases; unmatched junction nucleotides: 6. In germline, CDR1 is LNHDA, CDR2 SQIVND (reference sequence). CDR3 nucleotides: TGTGCCAGTAGTATCGTACCGGGAGGGAACAATGAGCAGTTCTTC. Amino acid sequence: CASSIVPGGNNEQFF.

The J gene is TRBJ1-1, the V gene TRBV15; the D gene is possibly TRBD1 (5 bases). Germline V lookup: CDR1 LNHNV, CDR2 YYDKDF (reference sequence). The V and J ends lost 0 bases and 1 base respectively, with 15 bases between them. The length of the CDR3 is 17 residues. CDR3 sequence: CATSRELAGLSNTEAFF. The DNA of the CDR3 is TGTGCCACCAGCAGAGAGTTGGCGGGACTCTCGAACACTGAAGCTTTCTTT.

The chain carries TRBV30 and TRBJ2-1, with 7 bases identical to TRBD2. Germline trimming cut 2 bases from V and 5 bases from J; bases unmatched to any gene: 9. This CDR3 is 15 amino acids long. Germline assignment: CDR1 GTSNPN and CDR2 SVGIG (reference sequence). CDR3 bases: TGTGCCTGGAGTCCCCTGGGGGGGGTAAACAATGAGCAGTTCTTC. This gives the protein CAWSPLGGVNNEQFF.

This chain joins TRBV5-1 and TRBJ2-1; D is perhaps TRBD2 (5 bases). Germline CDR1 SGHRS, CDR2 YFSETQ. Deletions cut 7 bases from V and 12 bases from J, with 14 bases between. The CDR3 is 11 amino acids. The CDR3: CASRRNEGQFF. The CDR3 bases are TGCGCCAGCCGTAGGAACGAGGGGCAGTTCTTC.

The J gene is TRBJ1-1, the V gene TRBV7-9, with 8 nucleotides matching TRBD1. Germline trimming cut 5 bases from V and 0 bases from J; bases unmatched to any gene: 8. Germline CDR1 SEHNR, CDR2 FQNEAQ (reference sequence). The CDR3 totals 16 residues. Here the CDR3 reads CASSPTGALMNTEAFF. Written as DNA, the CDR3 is TGTGCCAGCAGCCCGACAGGGGCCCTTATGAACACTGAAGCTTTCTTT.

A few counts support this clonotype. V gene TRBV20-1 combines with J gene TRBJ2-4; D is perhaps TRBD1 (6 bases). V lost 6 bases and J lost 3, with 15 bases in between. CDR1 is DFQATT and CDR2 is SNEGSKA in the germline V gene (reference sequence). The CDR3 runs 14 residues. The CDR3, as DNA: TGCAGTGCGTGGACAGCGTTCGGCAAAAACATTCAGTACTTC. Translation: CSAWTAFGKNIQYF.

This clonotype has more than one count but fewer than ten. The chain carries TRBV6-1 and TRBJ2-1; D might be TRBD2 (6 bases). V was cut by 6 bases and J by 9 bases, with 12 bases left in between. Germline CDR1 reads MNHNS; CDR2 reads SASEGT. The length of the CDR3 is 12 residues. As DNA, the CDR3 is TGTGCCAGCAGAGGGACTGCGCGTGAGCAGTTCTTC. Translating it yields CASRGTAREQFF.

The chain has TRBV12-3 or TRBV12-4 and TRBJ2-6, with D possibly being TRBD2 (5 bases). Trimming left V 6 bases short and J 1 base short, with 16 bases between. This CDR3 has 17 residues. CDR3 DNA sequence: TGTGCCAGCAGCCACCATTTCGGGGTTTCTGGGGCCAACGTCCTGACTTTC. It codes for CASSHHFGVSGANVLTF.

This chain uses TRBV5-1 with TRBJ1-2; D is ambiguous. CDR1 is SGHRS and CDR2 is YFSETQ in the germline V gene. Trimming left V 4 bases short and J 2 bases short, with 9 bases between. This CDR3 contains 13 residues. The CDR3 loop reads CASSTGPNYGYTF. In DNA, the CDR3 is TGCGCCAGCAGCACCGGGCCGAACTATGGCTACACCTTC. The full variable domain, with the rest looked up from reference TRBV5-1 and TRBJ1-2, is KAGVTQTPRYLIKTRGQQVTLSCSPISGHRSVSWYQQTPGQGLQFLFEYFSETQRNKGNFPGRFSGRQFSNSRSEMNVSTLELGDSALYLCASSTGPNYGYTFGSGTRLTVV.

The CDR3 loop reads CSARDPKRSYNEQFF. CDR3 coding DNA: TGCAGTGCTAGAGACCCGAAGAGGTCCTACAATGAGCAGTTCTTC. This sequence joins TRBV20-1 and TRBJ2-1; D unresolved. Germline V gives CDR1 DFQATT, CDR2 SNEGSKA (reference sequence). The CDR3 contains 15 residues. V lost 0 bases and J lost 1, with 10 bases in between.

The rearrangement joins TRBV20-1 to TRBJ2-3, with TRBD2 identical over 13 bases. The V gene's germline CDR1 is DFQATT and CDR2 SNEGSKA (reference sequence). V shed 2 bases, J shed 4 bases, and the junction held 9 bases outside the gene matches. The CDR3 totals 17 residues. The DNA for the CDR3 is TGCAGTGCTAGACCTGGCGGACTAGCGGGAGTCCCAGATACGCAGTATTTT. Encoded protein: CSARPGGLAGVPDTQYF.

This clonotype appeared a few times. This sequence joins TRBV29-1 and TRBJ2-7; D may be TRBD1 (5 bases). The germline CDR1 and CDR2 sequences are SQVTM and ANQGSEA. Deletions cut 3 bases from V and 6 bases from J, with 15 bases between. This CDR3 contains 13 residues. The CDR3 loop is CSVDQPQGSEQYF. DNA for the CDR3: TGCAGCGTTGACCAGCCCCAGGGCTCCGAGCAGTACTTC.

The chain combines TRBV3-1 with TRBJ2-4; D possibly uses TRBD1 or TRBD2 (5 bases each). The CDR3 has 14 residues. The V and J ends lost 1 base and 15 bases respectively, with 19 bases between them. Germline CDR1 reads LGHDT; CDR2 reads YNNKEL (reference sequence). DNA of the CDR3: TGTGCCAGCAGCCAAGGCGAAGGGACGCTGGGTCCGTACTTC. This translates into CASSQGEGTLGPYF.